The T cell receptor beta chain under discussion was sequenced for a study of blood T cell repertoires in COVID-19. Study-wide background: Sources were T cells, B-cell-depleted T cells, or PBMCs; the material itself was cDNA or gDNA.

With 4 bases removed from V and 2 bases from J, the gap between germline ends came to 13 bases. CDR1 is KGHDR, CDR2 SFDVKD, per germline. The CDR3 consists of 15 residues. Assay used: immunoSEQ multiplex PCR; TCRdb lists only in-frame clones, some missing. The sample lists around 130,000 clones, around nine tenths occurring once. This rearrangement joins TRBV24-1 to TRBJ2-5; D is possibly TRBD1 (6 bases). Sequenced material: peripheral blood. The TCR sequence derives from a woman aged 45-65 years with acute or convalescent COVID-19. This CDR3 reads CATSDPGTPQETQYF. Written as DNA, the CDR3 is TGTGCCACCAGTGACCCGGGGACACCGCAAGAGACCCAGTACTTC.